This is a list of T cell receptor beta chains from one sample in a study of siplizumab effects on memory and regulatory T cells. The repertoire was sequenced with immunoSEQ multiplex PCR; TCRdb's copy has only in-frame clones and lacks some. The sample holds more than 85,000 clones, approximately 92% seen once. Sequences were obtained from CD4+ T cells sorted from blood. The receptors here all came from a human donor in good health. Some clones in this sample may be carry-over from other donors' samples. Each CDR3 is given without its conserved first and last residue. Each record gives: V gene, J gene, CDR3 protein.

v_call: TRBV5-1; j_call: TRBJ2-3; cdr3_aa: ASSLAMGGASDTQY
v_call: TRBV19; j_call: TRBJ2-5; cdr3_aa: ASNSPGQGEMETQY
v_call: TRBV28; j_call: TRBJ1-3; cdr3_aa: ASSLVTKNTIY
v_call: TRBV5-1; j_call: TRBJ2-3; cdr3_aa: ASSRETGARTDTQY
v_call: TRBV19; j_call: TRBJ1-1; cdr3_aa: ASRSDPLNTEAF
v_call: TRBV19; j_call: TRBJ2-7; cdr3_aa: ASSMDPTISYEQY
v_call: TRBV6-6; j_call: TRBJ1-2; cdr3_aa: ASSYQPGTGDGYT
v_call: TRBV7-8; j_call: TRBJ2-6; cdr3_aa: ASRNSGANVLT
v_call: TRBV7-8; j_call: TRBJ2-3; cdr3_aa: ASSRTGAYTSTDTQY
v_call: TRBV14; j_call: TRBJ1-4; cdr3_aa: ASSQVARGDEKLF
v_call: TRBV7-2; j_call: TRBJ2-3; cdr3_aa: ASSLNSPGTSTDTQY
v_call: TRBV11-2; j_call: TRBJ1-2; cdr3_aa: ASSLGVVRKYGYT
v_call: TRBV28; j_call: TRBJ2-7; cdr3_aa: ASSRYRPLYEQY
v_call: TRBV27; j_call: TRBJ1-2; cdr3_aa: ASSYSRTGAIYGYT
v_call: TRBV29-1; j_call: TRBJ1-1; cdr3_aa: SVQSQGSYTEAF
v_call: TRBV30; j_call: TRBJ2-4; cdr3_aa: AWSRGGHRH
v_call: TRBV11-2; j_call: TRBJ2-3; cdr3_aa: ASSNTDTQY
v_call: TRBV19; j_call: TRBJ2-5; cdr3_aa: ASSSQGLAGYQETQY
v_call: TRBV7-2; j_call: TRBJ2-1; cdr3_aa: ASSLARLAYNEQF
v_call: TRBV14; j_call: TRBJ2-7; cdr3_aa: ASSQGEGGYEQY
v_call: TRBV11-3; j_call: TRBJ2-7; cdr3_aa: ASSLEAAGGRRSYEQY
v_call: TRBV12-5; j_call: TRBJ2-1; cdr3_aa: ASGLSIGSTGETYNEQF
v_call: TRBV2; j_call: TRBJ2-5; cdr3_aa: ASTLNGLAAQETQY
v_call: TRBV4-1; j_call: TRBJ2-5; cdr3_aa: ASSKGNPEETQY
v_call: TRBV2; j_call: TRBJ1-1; cdr3_aa: ASSVGWNTEAF
v_call: TRBV2; j_call: TRBJ2-1; cdr3_aa: ASSEGPGRGNEQF
v_call: TRBV18; j_call: TRBJ1-1; cdr3_aa: ASSPGRGRTEAF
v_call: TRBV6-1; j_call: TRBJ2-6; cdr3_aa: ASSEGQALSGANVLT
v_call: TRBV4-2; j_call: TRBJ2-7; cdr3_aa: ASSQDLAVSYEQY
v_call: TRBV6-5; j_call: TRBJ2-7; cdr3_aa: ASSYVQGPSYEQY
v_call: TRBV18; j_call: TRBJ2-1; cdr3_aa: ASSSSRLAGNEQF
v_call: TRBV7-8; j_call: TRBJ2-5; cdr3_aa: ASRRTRGNQETQY
v_call: TRBV11-2; j_call: TRBJ1-3; cdr3_aa: ASSLRASGSGNTIY
v_call: TRBV7-9; j_call: TRBJ1-1; cdr3_aa: ASSNQGYTEAF
v_call: TRBV6-6; j_call: TRBJ1-5; cdr3_aa: ASSYSVTGPQPQH
v_call: TRBV18; j_call: TRBJ2-1; cdr3_aa: ASSPPMAQRNEQF
v_call: TRBV6-5; j_call: TRBJ1-2; cdr3_aa: ASSYSLGPTAYGYT
v_call: TRBV28; j_call: TRBJ1-3; cdr3_aa: ASSLGNVLSGNTIY
v_call: TRBV2; j_call: TRBJ1-5; cdr3_aa: ASSEYETGVNQPQH
v_call: TRBV28; j_call: TRBJ2-7; cdr3_aa: ASTPRQGQGPYEQY
v_call: TRBV18; j_call: TRBJ2-1; cdr3_aa: ASSPSSTQKQF
v_call: TRBV6-1; j_call: TRBJ2-7; cdr3_aa: ASSPLPGPYEQY
v_call: TRBV11-2; j_call: TRBJ2-3; cdr3_aa: ASSLGVLAGEADTQY
v_call: TRBV15; j_call: TRBJ2-1; cdr3_aa: ATRIDRQGSYNEQF
v_call: TRBV4-1; j_call: TRBJ2-2; cdr3_aa: ASSQDRGTRGDTGELF
v_call: TRBV5-6; j_call: TRBJ2-1; cdr3_aa: ASSPRRLASNEQF
v_call: TRBV9; j_call: TRBJ2-2; cdr3_aa: ASSAQGVGELF